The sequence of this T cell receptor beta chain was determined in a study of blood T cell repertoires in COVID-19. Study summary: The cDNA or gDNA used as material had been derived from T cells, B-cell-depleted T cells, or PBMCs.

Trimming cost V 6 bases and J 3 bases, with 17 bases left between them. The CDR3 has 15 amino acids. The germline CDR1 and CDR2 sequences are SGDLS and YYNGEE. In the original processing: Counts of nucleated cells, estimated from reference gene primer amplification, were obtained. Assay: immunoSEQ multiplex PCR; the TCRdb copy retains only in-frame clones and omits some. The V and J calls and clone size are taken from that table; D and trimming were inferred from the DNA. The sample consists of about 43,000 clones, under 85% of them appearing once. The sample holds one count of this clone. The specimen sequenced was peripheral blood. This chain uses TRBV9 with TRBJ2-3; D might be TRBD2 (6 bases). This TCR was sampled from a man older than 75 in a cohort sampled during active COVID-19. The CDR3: CASTFGGSETDTQYF. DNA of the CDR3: TGTGCCAGCACCTTTGGGGGGAGTGAGACAGATACGCAGTATTTT.